The sequence of this T cell receptor (beta chain) was determined in a study of T cell responses to AZD1222 COVID-19 vaccine. For the study at large: Second-dose intervals near 4 or 12 weeks were combined. Notes on the study in general: Repertoire sampling occurred only after the peak T cell response.

V shed 4 bases and J 1 base; nucleotides not matched to a gene: 5. The CDR3 runs to 15 residues. Germline assignment: CDR1 MDHEN and CDR2 SYDVKM. TCRdb's table, derived via immunoSEQ multiplex PCR, lists solely in-frame clones and lacks some. Among 140,000 or so clones listed, over 85% were seen once. Worth noting for this clone: Its specificity is not known.

V gene TRBV28 combines with J gene TRBJ1-1; TRBD1 aligns across 8 bases. The specimen comprised peripheral blood, sampled on day 0 of AZD1222 vaccination. This clonotype was sampled from an adult in good health. The CDR3 DNA reads as TGTGCCAGCAGTTCCCCCGGGACAGGGAACACTGAAGCTTTCTTT. Translation: CASSSPGTGNTEAFF.